The clone carrying this TCR beta chain turned up a few times. Profiling relied on immunoSEQ multiplex PCR, and the TCRdb table lists in-frame clones only, not all of them. The sample records fewer than 400,000 clones, over 85% being singletons. The sample belongs to a study of blood T cell repertoires in COVID-19. Enrolled during active infection, Seattle patients were then followed longitudinally. Looked up from germline, CDR1 is SEHNR and CDR2 is FQNEAQ (reference sequence). The CDR3 has 13 amino acids. The germline V and J ends were trimmed by 4 bases and 0 bases, with 6 bases remaining between them.

The rearrangement uses TRBV7-9 and TRBJ1-1, with D uncertain. Sequencing input: peripheral blood. This clonotype was obtained from a woman under 40 with COVID-19, enrolled during active disease. Here the CDR3 reads CASSWELNTEAFF. The CDR3 DNA sequence: TGTGCCAGCAGCTGGGAGCTGAACACTGAAGCTTTCTTT.